These 11 T cell receptor beta chains came from one sample sequenced in a study of blood T cell repertoires in COVID-19. Only in-frame clones appear in the TCRdb table, and some are missing; sequencing was by immunoSEQ multiplex PCR. There are 240,000 or so clones in the sample; more than 70% occur only once, and around an eighth lies in the top ten. Source material: peripheral blood. These receptors all come from an elderly man with acute or convalescent COVID-19.

The chain couples TRBV5-1 to TRBJ2-7, with TRBD1 matching over 8 bases. V lost 4 bases and J lost 5; bases outside the gene matches: 8. Germline V gene lookup returns CDR1 SGHRS and CDR2 YFSETQ. The CDR3 covers 14 residues. CDR3 in amino acids: CASSTKDRANEQYF. The CDR3 DNA reads as TGCGCCAGCAGCACTAAGGACAGGGCCAACGAGCAGTACTTC.

The V and J genes are TRBV7-2 and TRBJ1-2; D may be TRBD1 (6 bases). Germline assignment: CDR1 SGHTA and CDR2 FQGNSA. The V and J ends lost 5 bases and 0 bases respectively, with 13 bases between them. This CDR3 has 15 amino acids. CDR3 amino acids: CASSPTGPANYGYTF. DNA for the CDR3: TGTGCCAGCAGCCCAACAGGGCCAGCTAACTATGGCTACACCTTC. The full variable domain, in which reference TRBV7-2 and TRBJ1-2 provide the parts outside the CDR3, is GAGVSQSPSNKVTEKGKDVELRCDPISGHTALYWYRQSLGQGLEFLIYFQGNSAPDKSGLPSDRFSAERTGGSVSTLTIQRTQQEDSAVYLCASSPTGPANYGYTFGSGTRLTVV.

This clone was observed once. The chain employs TRBV3-1 (or the pseudogene TRBV3-2) and TRBJ1-4, with D perhaps TRBD1 (6 bases). V lost 3 bases to trimming and J lost 4 bases, with 15 bases between them. The CDR3 spans 16 residues. CDR1 and CDR2 from the germline V gene are LGHDT and YNNKEL (reference sequence). The CDR3 DNA is TGTGCCAGCAGCCATCTCGCCGGGACACTTAATGAAAAACTGTTTTTT. Its protein product is CASSHLAGTLNEKLFF.

About this clone itself: The same CDR3 arises from other DNA sequences in this sample as well. This rearrangement joins TRBV28 to TRBJ1-1, with a possible D match to TRBD1 (5 bases). The CDR3 covers 14 residues. Germline CDR1 is MDHEN and CDR2 is SYDVKM. The V gene lost 6 bases and the J gene lost 2 bases, with 13 bases spanning the gap. Written as DNA, the CDR3 is TGTGCCAGCAGCCCCCCCGGGGGAAACACTGAAGCTTTCTTT. Translated, it gives CASSPPGGNTEAFF.

The gene calls are TRBV19 and TRBJ2-3; tentatively, D is TRBD2 (5 bases). The V gene's germline CDR1 is LNHDA and CDR2 SQIVND (reference sequence). CDR3 length: 15 residues. V lost 1 base, J lost 0 bases, and 8 bases lay in between. The CDR3 DNA sequence: TGTGCCAGTAGTATAGGGAGGTTAAGCACAGATACGCAGTATTTT. It yields the protein CASSIGRLSTDTQYF.

This chain joins TRBV9 and TRBJ2-1; 13 nucleotides align to TRBD2. Trimming took 4 bases from V and 5 from J; bases not matched to a gene: 6. Germline V gene data show CDR1 as SGDLS and CDR2 as YYNGEE. This CDR3 has 16 residues. The CDR3 sequence: CASSFGTSGDHNEQFF. The CDR3 nucleotides are TGTGCCAGCAGCTTTGGGACTAGCGGGGACCACAATGAGCAGTTCTTC.

The chain has TRBV5-4 and TRBJ1-2, with D perhaps TRBD1 (5 bases). V lost 3 bases to trimming and J lost 6 bases, with 15 bases between them. CDR1 SGHNT and CDR2 YYREEE come from the germline V gene (reference sequence). The CDR3 contains 14 residues. As DNA, the CDR3 is TGTGCCAGCAGCTGGAGGGGCTCGGAGCATGGCTACACCTTC. Translation gives CASSWRGSEHGYTF.

The V call is TRBV6-5, the J call TRBJ2-1, with a possible D match to TRBD2 (7 bases). The CDR3 covers 15 residues. V was clipped by 6 bases and J by 5 bases, with 17 bases between them. The germline gives CDR1 MNHEY, CDR2 SVGAGI. As DNA, the CDR3 is TGTGCCAGCAGAAAAATGGGGGGGCCAAACAATGAGCAGTTCTTC. As protein: CASRKMGGPNNEQFF.

The gene calls are TRBV6-1 and TRBJ1-4; tentatively, D is TRBD1 (5 bases). Looked up from germline, CDR1 is MNHNS and CDR2 is SASEGT. V lost 1 base and J 4 bases, leaving 19 bases between the germline ends. The CDR3 is made up of 18 amino acids. The CDR3: CASSEVGHRLGVNEKLFF. The CDR3 DNA reads as TGTGCCAGCAGTGAAGTGGGGCACCGGCTTGGAGTTAATGAAAAACTGTTTTTT.

The V call is TRBV7-6, the J call TRBJ1-5; D might be TRBD1 (5 bases). The V gene lost 0 bases and the J gene lost 2 bases, with 14 bases spanning the gap. This CDR3 is 17 amino acids long. The germline gives CDR1 SGHVS, CDR2 FNYEAQ. CDR3 in amino acids: CASSLAPSQGGNQPQHF. In DNA, the CDR3 is TGTGCCAGCAGCTTAGCTCCGTCGCAGGGCGGCAATCAGCCCCAGCATTTT.

The V gene is TRBV28, the J gene TRBJ1-5; the D is unclear. The germline V and J ends were trimmed by 7 bases and 0 bases, with 10 bases remaining between them. Germline V gene sequence: CDR1 MDHEN, CDR2 SYDVKM. This CDR3 region has 14 residues. Written as DNA, the CDR3 is TGTGCCAGCAAGCCGGGAATTAGCAATCAGCCCCAGCATTTT. Translating gives CASKPGISNQPQHF.